This entry lists 29 T cell receptor beta chains sequenced from one sample in a study of control samples from healthy donors and cancer patients. Sequenced by immunoSEQ multiplex PCR; TCRdb stores in-frame clones only, minus some. This table holds about 120,000 clones, 80% to 90% found once. The sample consisted of PBMCs. The receptors come from a woman between 45 and 60 years old with colorectal cancer.

The sample holds many counts of this clone. The chain couples TRBV5-1 to TRBJ1-1, with D tentatively TRBD1 (5 bases). Trimming removed 4 bases from V and 4 bases from J, with 11 bases in between. This CDR3 comprises 13 residues. The germline V gene has CDR1 SGHRS and CDR2 YFSETQ. CDR3 amino acids: CASSPWGVTEAFF. The CDR3 DNA reads as TGCGCCAGCAGCCCATGGGGGGTCACTGAAGCTTTCTTT.

J is TRBJ2-5 and V is TRBV5-1; D remains ambiguous. CDR1 and CDR2 from the germline V gene are SGHRS and YFSETQ. V lost 1 base to trimming and J lost 4 bases, with 11 bases between them. The CDR3 has 14 amino acids. This CDR3 is CASSLTAKGETQYF. In nucleotides, the CDR3 is TGCGCCAGCAGCTTGACGGCCAAAGGAGAGACCCAGTACTTC. Complete variable domain (other parts from reference TRBV5-1 and TRBJ2-5): KAGVTQTPRYLIKTRGQQVTLSCSPISGHRSVSWYQQTPGQGLQFLFEYFSETQRNKGNFPGRFSGRQFSNSRSEMNVSTLELGDSALYLCASSLTAKGETQYFGPGTRLLVL.

The chain is built from TRBV6-5 and TRBJ1-1; possibly TRBD1 for D (5 bases). V was cut by 5 bases and J by 4 bases, with 11 bases left in between. CDR3 length: 13 residues. Per germline, CDR1 MNHEY and CDR2 SVGAGI. The CDR3 DNA reads TGTGCCAGCAGTCGAATAAGGGGCACTGAAGCTTTCTTT. Translation: CASSRIRGTEAFF.

This clone has only a few counts. CDR3: CASSARGGSYGYTF. CDR3 DNA: TGTGCCAGCAGTGCCAGAGGAGGAAGCTATGGCTACACCTTC. The chain recombines TRBV25-1 with TRBJ1-2; D gene ambiguous. Germline CDR1 is MGHDK and CDR2 is SYGVNS. The CDR3 loop spans 14 amino acids. The germline V and J ends were trimmed by 4 bases and 4 bases, with 13 bases remaining between them.

The chain has TRBV5-1 and TRBJ2-3; 9 bases match TRBD2. Germline CDR1 SGHRS, CDR2 YFSETQ. V dropped 0 bases and J dropped 1; count of bases not matched to a gene: 3. The CDR3 covers 16 residues. CDR3 sequence (DNA): TGCGCCAGCAGCTTGGGGGCTAGCGGGGGCACAGATACGCAGTATTTT. Protein: CASSLGASGGTDTQYF. Filled out from reference TRBV5-1 and TRBJ2-3, the complete variable domain reads KAGVTQTPRYLIKTRGQQVTLSCSPISGHRSVSWYQQTPGQGLQFLFEYFSETQRNKGNFPGRFSGRQFSNSRSEMNVSTLELGDSALYLCASSLGASGGTDTQYFGPGTRLTVL.

The chain is built from TRBV2 and TRBJ1-5; 7 bases agree with TRBD1. The CDR3 covers 13 residues. The V and J ends lost 4 bases and 6 bases, in that order; junction bases with no gene match: 3. CDR1 and CDR2 (germline): SNHLY, FYNNEI. The CDR3 loop reads CASSGGQPQPQHF. The CDR3 DNA sequence: TGTGCCAGCAGTGGGGGACAGCCTCAGCCCCAGCATTTT.

The V gene is TRBV3-1 (or the pseudogene TRBV3-2), the J gene TRBJ2-7; D is unresolved. V was shortened by 2 bases and J by 1 base, with 12 bases between the two germline ends. The germline V gene has CDR1 LGHDT and CDR2 YNNKEL (reference sequence). The CDR3 sequence is 15 residues long. The CDR3 DNA reads TGTGCCAGCAGCCAATATCTTGTTGAATCCTACGAGCAGTACTTC. It encodes CASSQYLVESYEQYF.

This clone was counted many times. The sample contains more than one DNA sequence encoding this CDR3. The J gene is TRBJ2-7, the V gene TRBV29-1; D gene unclear. The ends were cut back, 4 bases at V and 1 base at J, with 5 bases in the middle. Germline assignment: CDR1 SQVTM and CDR2 ANQGSEA. The CDR3 loop spans 11 amino acids. The DNA of the CDR3 is TGCAGCGTTGTGGGGTCCTACGAGCAGTACTTC. Translated, it gives CSVVGSYEQYF.

The chain joins TRBV6-1 to TRBJ2-2; TRBD1 is a possible D gene (6 bases). This CDR3 region has 16 residues. Germline V CDR1 and CDR2: MNHNS, SASEGT. The V end lost 4 bases, the J end lost 2 bases, and 14 bases lay between the germline ends. The CDR3 DNA sequence: TGTGCCAGCAGTGGGGCCAGGGGTGGTAACACCGGGGAGCTGTTTTTT. Translating it yields CASSGARGGNTGELFF.

J is TRBJ2-2 and V is TRBV15; no firm D call. Germline V CDR1 and CDR2: LNHNV, YYDKDF (reference sequence). The ends were cut back, 0 bases at V and 3 bases at J, with 5 bases in the middle. The CDR3 spans 14 residues. CDR3 nucleotide sequence: TGTGCCACCAGCAGAGACAGTTACACCGGGGAGCTGTTTTTT. It encodes CATSRDSYTGELFF.

This rearrangement joins TRBV4-2 to TRBJ1-4, with TRBD1 as a possible D gene (6 bases). With 3 bases removed from V and 8 bases from J, the gap between germline ends came to 16 bases. CDR3 length: 15 residues. Per germline, CDR1 LGHNA and CDR2 YNFKEQ. CDR3 residues: CASSHEGDRREKLFF. For the CDR3, the DNA is TGTGCCAGCAGCCACGAGGGCGACAGGCGAGAAAAACTGTTTTTT.

V is TRBV27 and J is TRBJ1-2; D gene unclear. Trimming shortened V by 10 bases and J by 7 bases, and 13 bases separated the two germline ends. The length of the CDR3 is 11 residues. Germline CDR1 is MNHEY and CDR2 is SMNVEV (reference sequence). The chain's CDR3 is CAIEGYSGYTF. As DNA, the CDR3 is TGTGCCATAGAGGGTTATAGTGGCTACACCTTC.

The chain recombines TRBV27 with TRBJ1-5, with TRBD1 identical over 8 bases. This CDR3 is 16 amino acids long. Germline V CDR1 and CDR2: MNHEY, SMNVEV (reference sequence). Trimming at V came to 6 bases and at J to 7 bases, leaving 14 bases not matched to a gene. The CDR3, as DNA: TGTGCCAGCAGGCAATCGACAGGGGTGCTTCGCCAGCCCCAGCATTTT. It encodes CASRQSTGVLRQPQHF.

V and J are TRBV5-1 and TRBJ2-5, with D uncertain. CDR1 SGHRS and CDR2 YFSETQ come from the germline V gene. With 0 bases removed from V and 7 bases from J, the gap between germline ends came to 16 bases. The CDR3 has 15 amino acids. CDR3 region: CASSLVFFGSGTQYF. CDR3 nucleotide sequence: TGCGCCAGCAGCTTGGTGTTCTTTGGGTCGGGGACCCAGTACTTC. Full variable domain (rest looked up from reference TRBV5-1 and TRBJ2-5): KAGVTQTPRYLIKTRGQQVTLSCSPISGHRSVSWYQQTPGQGLQFLFEYFSETQRNKGNFPGRFSGRQFSNSRSEMNVSTLELGDSALYLCASSLVFFGSGTQYFGPGTRLLVL.

The chain uses TRBV19 and TRBJ2-3; D call uncertain. Germline V gives CDR1 LNHDA, CDR2 SQIVND (reference sequence). This CDR3 has 12 amino acids. Deletions cut 5 bases from V and 5 bases from J, with 8 bases between. Here the CDR3 DNA reads TGTGCCAGTAGTTTCGCCAGAGATACGCAGTATTTT. It translates to CASSFARDTQYF.

V usage is TRBV12-3 or TRBV12-4 and J usage is TRBJ1-4, with D hard to call. This CDR3 has 11 residues. Between the trimmed V and J ends, which lost 5 bases and 5 bases, there was a span of 3 bases. The CDR3 DNA follows: TGTGCCAGCAGTAAAAATGAAAAACTGTTTTTT. Translated: CASSKNEKLFF.

This clone has only one observation. The J gene is TRBJ2-1, the V gene TRBV6-6, with D possibly called TRBD1 or TRBD2 (5 bases each). Germline V lookup: CDR1 MNHNY, CDR2 SVGAGI (reference sequence). This CDR3 is built from 13 residues. Trimming cost V 0 bases and J 15 bases, with 15 bases left between them. CDR3 residues: CASSYSTRDPRFF. The CDR3 bases are TGTGCCAGCAGTTACTCGACGAGGGACCCTAGGTTCTTC.

The count of this clone is one. The chain recombines TRBV12-3 or TRBV12-4 with TRBJ2-2; D possibly corresponds to TRBD2 (5 bases). This CDR3 has 12 amino acids. Trimming took off 5 bases at V and 6 bases at J, with 7 bases between the two ends. CDR3 residues: CASSDGAGELFF. CDR3 bases: TGTGCCAGCAGTGACGGGGCCGGGGAGCTGTTTTTT.

CDR3: CASSYRGLAGNYEQYF. The CDR3 DNA sequence: TGTGCCAGCAGCTACAGGGGACTAGCGGGGAACTACGAGCAGTACTTC. The chain carries TRBV6-5 and TRBJ2-7; TRBD2 matches at 13 bases. CDR3 size: 16 residues. In germline, CDR1 is MNHEY, CDR2 SVGAGI. V was clipped by 6 bases and J by 3 bases; unmatched bases: 8.

V usage is TRBV28 and J usage is TRBJ1-2; D uncertain. The CDR3 covers 11 residues. V lost 4 bases and J 3 bases, leaving 3 bases between the germline ends. Germline CDR1 is MDHEN and CDR2 is SYDVKM. In DNA, the CDR3 is TGTGCCAGCAGTTGGGACTATGGCTACACCTTC. Amino acid sequence: CASSWDYGYTF.

For the CDR3, the DNA is TGTGCCAGCAGCCCTCCGACTAGCGGGGGTAACACCGGGGAGCTGTTTTTT. Amino acids: CASSPPTSGGNTGELFF. The chain joins TRBV7-6 to TRBJ2-2; 12 bases are shared with TRBD2. The V segment lost 5 bases and the J segment 2 bases; nucleotides outside the gene matches: 6. This CDR3 has 17 residues. Germline loops: CDR1 SGHVS, CDR2 FNYEAQ.

In the case of this clone: Other DNA sequences in the sample encode the same CDR3. The J gene is TRBJ2-5, the V gene TRBV12-3 or TRBV12-4, with D possibly called TRBD1 or TRBD2 (5 bases each). This CDR3 comprises 13 residues. Trimming removed 1 base at V and 2 bases at J, with 5 bases between. The CDR3 DNA sequence: TGTGCCAGCAGTTTAGGGGGGCAAGAGACCCAGTACTTC. This gives the protein CASSLGGQETQYF.

The V and J genes are TRBV2 and TRBJ1-5, with 10 bases that match TRBD1. From germline, CDR1 is SNHLY and CDR2 FYNNEI. V was clipped by 8 bases and J by 7 bases; unmatched bases: 5. The CDR3 runs 13 residues. The CDR3 DNA follows: TGTGCCAGCCGGGGACAGGGGTTGCAGCCCCAGCATTTT. This gives the protein CASRGQGLQPQHF.

This chain links TRBV9 with TRBJ2-5, with a tentative D call TRBD2 (6 bases). This CDR3 has 16 amino acids. Per the germline V gene, CDR1 is SGDLS and CDR2 is YYNGEE. Trimming pared 0 bases from V and 5 bases from J, leaving 17 bases between. The CDR3 DNA reads as TGTGCCAGCAGCGTAGGCCAGGGCGGGGCCCTTGAGACCCAGTACTTC. Translating gives CASSVGQGGALETQYF.

The rearrangement uses TRBV10-3 and TRBJ1-2, with TRBD1 as a possible D gene (5 bases). There are 13 residues in the CDR3. The V end lost 6 bases, the J end lost 5 bases, and 13 bases lay between the germline ends. Germline assignment: CDR1 ENHRY and CDR2 SYGVKD. The CDR3 protein is CAIRGQGGYGYTF. CDR3 nucleotide sequence: TGTGCCATCAGGGGGCAGGGAGGGTATGGCTACACCTTC.

V is TRBV9 and J is TRBJ1-1; D gene uncertain. There are 13 residues in the CDR3. The V end was cut by 0 bases, the J end by 8 bases, with 11 bases between. Germline V gene lookup returns CDR1 SGDLS and CDR2 YYNGEE. The CDR3: CASSVETGREAFF. For the CDR3, the DNA is TGTGCCAGCAGCGTAGAGACGGGGAGGGAAGCTTTCTTT.

V is TRBV11-2 and J is TRBJ1-1; D is uncertain. Germline loops: CDR1 SGHAT, CDR2 FQNNGV. The CDR3 has 11 amino acids. V was shortened by 1 base and J by 5 bases, with 2 bases between the two germline ends. In nucleotides, the CDR3 is TGTGCCAGCAGCTTAGGGACTGAAGCTTTCTTT. Its translation is CASSLGTEAFF.

The V and J genes are TRBV5-6 and TRBJ1-2; D gene uncertain. Trimming shortened V by 1 base and J by 4 bases, and 11 bases separated the two germline ends. Germline V gene data show CDR1 as SGHDT and CDR2 as YYEEEE. The CDR3 runs 14 residues. CDR3 DNA: TGTGCCAGCAGCTTGTCGGGTGCTAGCTATGGCTACACCTTC. Its translation: CASSLSGASYGYTF.

The chain recombines TRBV10-1 with TRBJ2-1, with 8 bases lining up with TRBD2. This CDR3 is built from 15 residues. Germline assignment: CDR1 WNHNN and CDR2 SYGVQD (reference sequence). Trimming removed 3 bases from V and 7 bases from J; junction bases left unmatched: 8. CDR3: CASSDAGGPGNEQFF. CDR3 bases: TGCGCCAGCAGTGATGCGGGGGGCCCCGGGAATGAGCAGTTCTTC.